Listed below are T cell receptor beta chains from one sample, sequenced in a study of blood T cell repertoires in COVID-19. TCRdb's table, derived via immunoSEQ multiplex PCR, lists solely in-frame clones and lacks some. The table has 140,000 or so clones, 80% to 85% seen once. The sample consisted of peripheral blood. The origin of the receptors is a human donor in a cohort sampled during active COVID-19. CDR3s include the opening cysteine and the closing phenylalanine or tryptophan. Clone size is stated in some rows and not others, as once, few, many or a class when expanded.

V: TRBV19; J: TRBJ1-1; size: -; CDR3: CASEPGHSAEAFF
V: TRBV5-5; J: TRBJ1-1; size: -; CDR3: CASSLTGARTEAFF
V: TRBV27; J: TRBJ2-5; size: -; CDR3: CASSRAGVGYQETQYF
V: TRBV10-3; J: TRBJ1-6; size: -; CDR3: CAISESVDSYSPLHF
V: TRBV5-1; J: TRBJ2-7; size: -; CDR3: CASSLGPRGSSYEQYF
V: TRBV2; J: TRBJ1-5; size: -; CDR3: CASSLQGANQPQHF
V: TRBV5-1; J: TRBJ1-4; size: -; CDR3: CASRLDRGGEKLFF
V: TRBV4-1; J: TRBJ2-2; size: -; CDR3: CASSPTQARGTGELFF
V: TRBV27; J: TRBJ2-7; size: -; CDR3: CASSPRTGKTREQYF
V: TRBV20-1; J: TRBJ2-7; size: once; CDR3: CSAPFGGEKYF
V: TRBV3-1/TRBV3-2; J: TRBJ1-1; size: -; CDR3: CASSLLTGEVHTEAFF
V: TRBV19; J: TRBJ1-5; size: -; CDR3: CASSMFRGPKGNQPQHF
V: TRBV19; J: TRBJ1-2; size: -; CDR3: CASRTQGLPGYTF
V: TRBV7-2; J: TRBJ2-5; size: -; CDR3: CASSFGGEKTQYF
V: TRBV9; J: TRBJ1-2; size: once; CDR3: CASSEASQTGESYGYTF
V: TRBV7-9; J: TRBJ2-7; size: once; CDR3: CASSQSDSQREQYF
V: TRBV10-3; J: TRBJ1-5; size: -; CDR3: CAISDPTGQGRNQPQHF
V: TRBV19; J: TRBJ2-2; size: -; CDR3: CATRDRGPGELFF
V: TRBV7-2; J: TRBJ1-2; size: -; CDR3: CASTLSDNNYGYTF